Each of the 30 T cell receptor beta chains below was sequenced from the same sample in a study of blood T cell repertoires in COVID-19. Profiled with immunoSEQ multiplex PCR; TCRdb holds only in-frame clones, not every one. This table has around 310,000 clones, about nine tenths appearing once. The sequencing sample was made of PBMCs or T cells enriched from blood (not recorded which). All receptors derive from a woman aged 30 to 39 who had recovered from COVID-19.

The chain uses TRBV21-1 and TRBJ1-5. TRBV21-1 corresponds to a pseudogene. The CDR3 consists of 15 residues. Here the CDR3 reads CASSKNRRANQPQHF. In nucleotides, the CDR3 is TGTGCCAGCAGCAAAAACCGGAGAGCTAATCAGCCCCAGCATTTT.

The chain joins TRBV3-1 (or the pseudogene TRBV3-2) to TRBJ1-3; D is possibly TRBD1 (5 bases). Trimming shortened V by 2 bases and J by 0 bases, and 23 bases separated the two germline ends. CDR1 LGHDT and CDR2 YNNKEL come from the germline V gene (reference sequence). The CDR3 contains 20 residues. The chain's CDR3 is CASSQRGEKFVGGSGNTIYF. CDR3 sequence (DNA): TGTGCCAGCAGCCAAAGGGGAGAGAAGTTTGTGGGGGGCTCTGGAAACACCATATATTTT.

The V gene is TRBV4-3, the J gene TRBJ2-7; 10 bases are a match to TRBD2. Per germline, CDR1 LGHNA and CDR2 YSLEER. The CDR3 contains 15 residues. Trimming took 0 bases from V and 7 from J; bases not matched to a gene: 6. The CDR3 bases are TGCGCCAGCAGCCAAGAAAGCGGGAGGGCGGGGGAGCAGTACTTC. It is translated as CASSQESGRAGEQYF.

V usage is TRBV4-3 and J usage is TRBJ1-2; 7 bases are a match to TRBD1. V was pared by 0 bases and J by 4 bases, with 8 bases of the junction left unmatched. Germline CDR1 reads LGHNA; CDR2 reads YSLEER. The CDR3 spans 16 residues. Written as DNA, the CDR3 is TGCGCCAGCAGCCAAGAGTTGACAGGGTGGACCTATGGCTACACCTTC. Translated: CASSQELTGWTYGYTF.

The chain employs TRBV30 and TRBJ2-7; D gene unclear. The V end lost 2 bases, the J end lost 0 bases, and 14 bases lay between the germline ends. The length of the CDR3 is 15 residues. Germline V lookup: CDR1 GTSNPN, CDR2 SVGIG (reference sequence). CDR3 in DNA: TGTGCCTGGAGTCCAACCTCCCGCAGCTCCTACGAGCAGTACTTC. This sequence encodes CAWSPTSRSSYEQYF.

The chain links TRBV6-5 to TRBJ1-3, with 7 bases lining up with TRBD1. Germline CDR1 MNHEY, CDR2 SVGAGI. This CDR3 contains 14 residues. V lost 6 bases to trimming and J lost 4 bases; unmatched junction nucleotides: 6. This chain's CDR3 is CASSNQGVGNTIYF. As DNA, the CDR3 is TGTGCCAGCAGCAATCAGGGGGTGGGAAACACCATATATTTT.

The CDR3 protein is CSASSGLSYNEQFF. DNA of the CDR3: TGCAGTGCTAGTAGCGGTCTCTCCTACAATGAGCAGTTCTTC. V is TRBV20-1 and J is TRBJ2-1; a weak D match, TRBD2 (6 bases). Trimming left V 3 bases short and J 0 bases short, with 9 bases between. Germline V gene sequence: CDR1 DFQATT, CDR2 SNEGSKA (reference sequence). CDR3 size: 14 residues.

The V and J genes are TRBV15 and TRBJ2-7; D possibly corresponds to TRBD1 (6 bases). V lost 4 bases to trimming and J lost 2 bases, with 9 bases between them. From germline, CDR1 is LNHNV and CDR2 YYDKDF (reference sequence). CDR3 length: 13 amino acids. The CDR3 DNA reads as TGTGCCACCAGCAAGACAGGAACCTACGAGCAGTACTTC. Encoded protein: CATSKTGTYEQYF.

The chain carries TRBV2 and TRBJ2-7; 11 bases match TRBD1. This CDR3 has 15 residues. The trim removed 3 bases at V and 6 bases at J, leaving 7 bases unmatched. Germline CDR1 reads SNHLY; CDR2 reads FYNNEI. CDR3 sequence: CASSDYRTGGREQYF. The CDR3 coding sequence is TGTGCCAGCAGTGACTATAGGACAGGGGGCCGCGAGCAGTACTTC.

V gene TRBV9 combines with J gene TRBJ2-2; 8 bases are a match to TRBD1. The CDR3 runs 14 residues. The V gene end was trimmed by 4 bases and the J gene end by 11 bases; junction bases not matched to a gene: 10. Germline V gives CDR1 SGDLS, CDR2 YYNGEE. The CDR3 DNA follows: TGTGCCAGCAGCCCCGGGACAGGACGGGGAGAGCTGTTTTTT. Protein product: CASSPGTGRGELFF.

The chain has TRBV9 and TRBJ2-6; TRBD1 matches at 9 bases. Germline V lookup: CDR1 SGDLS, CDR2 YYNGEE. CDR3 length: 16 amino acids. Trimming removed 0 bases from V and 6 bases from J; junction bases left unmatched: 4. In DNA form, the CDR3 reads TGTGCCAGCAGCGTAGCGACAGGGGGGGTGGCCAACGTCCTGACTTTC. It specifies CASSVATGGVANVLTF.

The chain combines TRBV6-2 or TRBV6-3 with TRBJ2-7; possible D gene TRBD2, 5 bases. The CDR3 has 15 residues. In germline, CDR1 is MNHEY, CDR2 SVGEGT. Trimming stripped 4 bases from V and 3 bases from J, with 16 bases between. The CDR3 DNA follows: TGTGCCAGCAGTTCCCCGGGCCGCGGAGGCTACGAGCAGTACTTC. Protein sequence: CASSSPGRGGYEQYF.

This chain uses TRBV19 with TRBJ2-6; D possibly corresponds to TRBD2 (6 bases). CDR3 length equals 19 residues. Trimming left V 0 bases short and J 0 bases short, with 15 bases between. Germline CDR1 LNHDA, CDR2 SQIVND (reference sequence). The CDR3: CASSIDLGGPGSGANVLTF. Here the CDR3 DNA reads TGTGCCAGTAGTATAGATCTCGGGGGACCGGGCTCTGGGGCCAACGTCCTGACTTTC.

The V and J genes are TRBV28 and TRBJ1-2; TRBD1 aligns across 7 bases. CDR1 is MDHEN and CDR2 is SYDVKM in the germline V gene. This CDR3 has 14 residues. The ends lost 6 bases at V and 6 bases at J; junction bases unmatched: 10. The CDR3 here is CASRTGQLIDGYTF. The CDR3 DNA sequence: TGTGCCAGCAGAACGGGACAGCTTATCGATGGCTACACCTTC.

The chain employs TRBV5-4 and TRBJ2-7, with TRBD2 matching 9 bases. Germline CDR1 SGHNT, CDR2 YYREEE (reference sequence). V lost 4 bases, J lost 5 bases, and 10 bases stayed unmatched. This CDR3 is built from 15 residues. CDR3 residues: CASSAMTSGGNEQYF. As DNA, the CDR3 is TGTGCCAGCAGCGCAATGACTAGCGGAGGGAACGAGCAGTACTTC.

The rearrangement links TRBV4-1 to TRBJ2-1, with TRBD2 matching over 8 bases. This CDR3 contains 18 residues. Germline V gene data show CDR1 as MGHRA and CDR2 as YSYEKL. J was trimmed by 0 bases and V by 4 bases; bases with no gene match: 11. CDR3 amino acids: CASSRRDGSGGSYNEQFF. The CDR3 region has the DNA TGCGCCAGCAGCCGGCGGGACGGGAGCGGGGGCTCCTACAATGAGCAGTTCTTC.

The CDR3 nucleotides read TGTGCCAGCAGTTCTCTAGCGGGTCAAGAGACCCAGTACTTC. This gives the protein CASSSLAGQETQYF. The chain recombines TRBV9 with TRBJ2-5; 8 nucleotides agree with TRBD2. Germline lookup yields CDR1 SGDLS and CDR2 YYNGEE. Germline trimming cut 5 bases from V and 2 bases from J; bases unmatched to any gene: 5. The CDR3 is 14 amino acids.

The chain couples TRBV5-1 to TRBJ1-1; TRBD1 aligns across 12 bases. The CDR3 extends over 21 amino acids. Germline CDR1 and CDR2: SGHRS and YFSETQ. J was trimmed by 0 bases and V by 1 base; bases with no gene match: 16. The CDR3 loop is CASSLYQGQGARWGMNTEAFF. The CDR3 nucleotides are TGCGCCAGCAGCTTGTATCAGGGACAGGGGGCCCGGTGGGGGATGAACACTGAAGCTTTCTTT.

This sequence joins TRBV19 and TRBJ1-5; perhaps TRBD1 as D (6 bases). V was clipped by 3 bases and J by 7 bases, with 19 bases between them. Germline CDR1 and CDR2: LNHDA and SQIVND (reference sequence). The CDR3 loop spans 16 amino acids. Written as DNA, the CDR3 is TGTGCCAGTAGTATGCGGGGGCAGGGGTCAGCCCAGCCCCAGCATTTT. Amino acid sequence: CASSMRGQGSAQPQHF.

V gene TRBV18 combines with J gene TRBJ2-7, with 10 bases matching TRBD1. CDR3 length equals 14 residues. Germline V CDR1 and CDR2: KGHSH, LQKENI. V shed 3 bases, J shed 7 bases, and the junction held 6 bases outside the gene matches. CDR3 region: CASSPRQGAGEQYF. The CDR3 nucleotides are TGTGCCAGCTCACCGAGACAGGGGGCGGGGGAGCAGTACTTC.

This clone was recorded only once. This chain uses TRBV19 with TRBJ2-2, with D possibly being TRBD2 (6 bases). CDR1 is LNHDA, CDR2 SQIVND, per germline (reference sequence). The germline V and J ends were trimmed by 3 bases and 5 bases, with 13 bases remaining between them. CDR3 length: 15 residues. The CDR3 region is CASSMQGGTTGELFF. The CDR3 region has the DNA TGTGCCAGTAGTATGCAGGGAGGAACAACCGGGGAGCTGTTTTTT.

This chain uses TRBV4-3 with TRBJ2-1; 7 bases agree with TRBD2. The ends lost 1 base at V and 7 bases at J; junction bases unmatched: 7. The length of the CDR3 is 15 residues. Germline assignment: CDR1 LGHNA and CDR2 YSLEER. In nucleotides, the CDR3 is TGCGCCAGCAGCCAAGGGGGGGGTGAAGCGAATGAGCAGTTCTTC. Its translation is CASSQGGGEANEQFF.

The chain carries TRBV29-1 and TRBJ1-2, with no clear D. Per germline, CDR1 SQVTM and CDR2 ANQGSEA. With 0 bases removed from V and 4 bases from J, the gap between germline ends came to 6 bases. The CDR3 runs 12 residues. This chain's CDR3 is CSVEDPVYGYTF. For the CDR3, the DNA is TGCAGCGTTGAAGATCCAGTCTATGGCTACACCTTC.

The chain uses TRBV6-5 and TRBJ1-2, with D tentatively TRBD1 (6 bases). The CDR3 consists of 13 residues. Germline V lookup: CDR1 MNHEY, CDR2 SVGAGI. With 7 bases removed from V and 2 bases from J, the gap between germline ends came to 11 bases. In nucleotides, the CDR3 is TGTGCCAGCACCAAGGGGGACAACTATGGCTACACCTTC. It yields the protein CASTKGDNYGYTF.

The CDR3 sequence is CASSYSSDNPNYGYTF. CDR3 nucleotides: TGTGCCAGCAGTTACTCGAGTGACAACCCTAACTATGGCTACACCTTC. The gene calls are TRBV6-5 and TRBJ1-2; D is undetermined. Germline CDR1 and CDR2: MNHEY and SVGAGI. The CDR3 is made up of 16 amino acids. V shed 0 bases and J shed 0 bases, with 11 bases lying between them.

This sequence joins TRBV4-3 and TRBJ2-3, with D possibly being TRBD1 (5 bases). The CDR3 totals 16 residues. Per germline, CDR1 LGHNA and CDR2 YSLEER. Trimming cost V 4 bases and J 2 bases, with 16 bases left between them. CDR3 in DNA: TGCGCCAGCAGCCTAGGGGAAGCAGGCTCCACAGATACGCAGTATTTT. This translates into CASSLGEAGSTDTQYF.

The chain recombines TRBV5-1 with TRBJ2-1; perhaps TRBD2 as D (6 bases). The CDR3 loop spans 15 amino acids. V was cut by 4 bases and J by 7 bases, with 18 bases left in between. The germline V gene encodes CDR1 SGHRS and CDR2 YFSETQ. The CDR3: CASSRLAGSGNEQFF. CDR3 coding DNA: TGCGCCAGCAGCCGACTGGCGGGATCTGGGAATGAGCAGTTCTTC.

This clone was counted a single time. The CDR3 bases are TGCGCCAGCAGCCAAGATGGGCTAGCGGGACCCCCTCAAGAGACCCAGTACTTC. Its translation: CASSQDGLAGPPQETQYF. V is TRBV4-1 and J is TRBJ2-5, with 9 nucleotides matching TRBD2. The length of the CDR3 is 18 residues. V was pared by 0 bases and J by 2 bases, with 10 bases of the junction left unmatched. CDR1 and CDR2 (germline): MGHRA, YSYEKL.

The V and J genes are TRBV20-1 and TRBJ2-3, with 8 bases aligning to TRBD2. The CDR3 consists of 15 residues. Germline assignment: CDR1 DFQATT and CDR2 SNEGSKA (reference sequence). Trimming took 3 bases from V and 2 from J; bases not matched to a gene: 7. CDR3 in amino acids: CSASSGAGYTDTQYF. The DNA of the CDR3 is TGCAGTGCTAGTAGCGGGGCCGGTTACACAGATACGCAGTATTTT.

V usage is TRBV29-1 and J usage is TRBJ1-1, with 7 bases lining up with TRBD1. Germline assignment: CDR1 SQVTM and CDR2 ANQGSEA. The CDR3 runs to 13 residues. V shed 7 bases and J 1 base; nucleotides not matched to a gene: 6. The CDR3 DNA reads TGCAGCGGATTAGGACAGGCGAACACTGAAGCTTTCTTT. This translates into CSGLGQANTEAFF.